These T cell receptor beta chains were read from a single sample in a study of T-cell memory formation after mild COVID-19. MiXCR was run by TCRdb on the 5' RACE reads, yielding one entry per CDR3 protein. There are about 200,000 distinct CDR3 sequences in the sample; 15% to 20% occur only once, and 2.4% lies in the top ten. The sequencing sample was made of PBMCs or a T cell subset sorted from them (not recorded which). Every receptor here comes from an adult woman who had mild COVID-19 (a few samples of this study predate the infection). Cell type and time point are not known. CDR3s include the opening cysteine and the closing phenylalanine or tryptophan. A D gene is named only where the DNA matches it firmly. A row's size may be missing; if present it is once, few, many or a size class.

clone size,D gene,V gene,J gene,CDR3 protein,CDR3 DNA
few,-,TRBV5-1,TRBJ1-1,CASRTHTGNTEAFF,TGCGCCAGCAGAACCCACACAGGGAACACTGAAGCTTTCTTT
-,-,TRBV5-1,TRBJ2-2,CASSLVGQPKSELFF,TGCGCCAGCAGCTTGGTGGGTCAACCGAAATCGGAGCTGTTTTTT
few,-,TRBV4-1,TRBJ2-5,CASTRTVVEETQYF,TGCGCCAGCACAAGGACAGTCGTTGAAGAGACCCAGTACTTC
many,TRBD2,TRBV24-1,TRBJ2-1,CATSDLRGGSPGEQFF,TGTGCCACCAGTGATTTGCGGGGGGGCTCCCCCGGGGAGCAGTTCTTC
-,-,TRBV6-6,TRBJ1-1,CATRWGSGNTEAFF,TGTGCCACGCGGTGGGGTAGTGGGAACACTGAAGCTTTCTTT
many,-,TRBV29-1,TRBJ2-2,CSVERTGELFF,TGCAGCGTTGAAAGGACCGGGGAGCTGTTTTTT
-,TRBD1,TRBV15,TRBJ1-5,CATSRGAQGGQPQHF,TGTGCCACCAGCAGAGGTGCGCAGGGGGGTCAGCCCCAGCATTTT
few,-,TRBV5-1,TRBJ2-1,CASSLGRMNNEQFF,TGCGCCAGCAGCTTAGGGAGGATGAACAATGAGCAGTTCTTC
many,-,TRBV10-3,TRBJ2-1,CAISGSQTAVNYNEQFF,TGTGCCATCAGTGGTTCCCAAACGGCGGTAAACTACAATGAGCAGTTCTTC
-,TRBD1,TRBV20-1,TRBJ2-1,CSARDKQGYEQFF,TGCAGTGCTAGAGATAAACAGGGGTATGAGCAGTTCTTC
-,-,TRBV29-1,TRBJ1-5,CSVDPGPGQPQHF,TGCAGCGTTGACCCGGGGCCCGGTCAGCCCCAGCATTTT
-,-,TRBV7-2,TRBJ1-1,CASSLQPAEAFF,TGTGCCAGCAGCTTACAACCAGCTGAAGCTTTCTTT
-,-,TRBV4-1,TRBJ2-1,CASSQLFNEQFF,TGCGCCAGCAGCCAGCTTTTTAATGAGCAGTTCTTC
-,-,TRBV2,TRBJ1-5,CASSPSLINQPQHF,TGTGCCAGCAGCCCAAGCCTCATCAATCAGCCCCAGCATTTT
-,TRBD1,TRBV5-1,TRBJ1-1,CASSQGQANTEAFF,TGCGCCAGCAGCCAGGGACAGGCTAACACTGAAGCTTTCTTT
few,-,TRBV5-1,TRBJ2-7,CASSLDRAVRSSYEQYF,TGCGCCAGCAGCTTGGACAGGGCAGTACGGAGCTCCTACGAGCAGTACTTC
few,-,TRBV11-3,TRBJ2-2,CASSSLGWGRPRTGELFF,TGTGCCAGCAGCTCCTTGGGGTGGGGGAGACCGCGCACCGGGGAGCTGTTTTTT
few,-,TRBV29-1,TRBJ1-4,CSVILRTVSAEKLFF,TGCAGCGTTATCCTTCGGACAGTCTCCGCGGAAAAACTGTTTTTT
few,-,TRBV18,TRBJ1-4,CASSPRAGNEKLFF,TGTGCCAGCTCACCACGGGCAGGGAATGAAAAACTGTTTTTT
-,-,TRBV7-2,TRBJ2-3,CASSLGSDSVTQYF,TGTGCCAGCAGCTTGGGGTCGGACAGTGTCACGCAGTATTTT
-,TRBD1,TRBV6-5,TRBJ2-7,CASSLQGQGAPRSYEQYF,TGTGCCAGCAGCCTACAGGGACAGGGGGCGCCGAGGTCCTACGAGCAGTACTTC
few,-,TRBV10-3,TRBJ1-2,CAISDSAGAEDGYTF,TGTGCCATCAGTGACTCTGCCGGGGCGGAGGATGGCTACACCTTC
few,-,TRBV20-1,TRBJ1-1,CSARRGQNTEAFF,TGCAGTGCTAGAAGAGGGCAGAACACTGAAGCTTTCTTT
few,-,TRBV27,TRBJ2-5,CASSFTAGAEETQYF,TGTGCCAGCAGTTTCACGGCGGGGGCCGAAGAGACCCAGTACTTC
-,-,TRBV6-6,TRBJ2-7,CASSLSGTGNEQYF,TGTGCCAGCAGTCTATCCGGCACAGGGAACGAGCAGTACTTC
few,-,TRBV12-3/TRBV12-4,TRBJ1-1,CASKPTLQQNTEAFF,TGTGCCAGCAAACCGACCCTGCAGCAGAACACTGAAGCTTTCTTT
few,-,TRBV7-3,TRBJ2-1,CASSPRPTLANEQFF,TGTGCCAGCAGCCCCCGACCTACGCTCGCGAATGAGCAGTTCTTC
-,TRBD1,TRBV20-1,TRBJ1-5,CSARLTGGNQPQHF,TGCAGTGCTAGGCTGACAGGGGGCAATCAGCCCCAGCATTTT
-,-,TRBV20-1,TRBJ1-2,CSAGGGMGDYGYTF,TGCAGTGCTGGGGGTGGAATGGGCGACTATGGCTACACCTTC
many,-,TRBV20-1,TRBJ2-7,CSASLPGSLNEQYF,TGCAGTGCTTCCCTCCCGGGATCCTTAAACGAGCAGTACTTC
few,TRBD1,TRBV20-1,TRBJ1-1,CSARDRGQGFENTEAFF,TGCAGTGCTAGAGATAGGGGGCAGGGGTTTGAGAACACTGAAGCTTTCTTT
few,TRBD2,TRBV12-3/TRBV12-4,TRBJ2-2,CASSARTSGSIRTGELFF,TGTGCCAGCAGCGCTAGGACTAGCGGGAGTATTCGCACCGGGGAGCTGTTTTTT
-,-,TRBV6-5,TRBJ2-3,CASSYFGNTDTQYF,TGTGCCAGCAGTTACTTCGGCAACACAGATACGCAGTATTTT
-,-,TRBV7-2,TRBJ1-1,CASSRDNLKNTEAFF,TGTGCCAGCAGCCGGGACAACCTGAAGAACACTGAAGCTTTCTTT
-,-,TRBV7-2,TRBJ1-1,CASSLESMTAYQMNTEAFF,TGTGCCAGCAGCTTAGAGAGTATGACAGCCTACCAGATGAACACTGAAGCTTTCTTT
-,-,TRBV10-3,TRBJ2-7,CAISLGGGSEQYF,TGTGCCATCAGTTTGGGTGGGGGATCCGAGCAGTACTTC
-,-,TRBV7-7,TRBJ2-1,CASSLGQDPSYNEQFF,TGTGCCAGCAGCTTAGGGCAGGACCCCTCCTACAATGAGCAGTTCTTC
-,-,TRBV12-3/TRBV12-4,TRBJ1-2,CASRDTGPYGYTF,TGTGCCAGCAGGGATACAGGGCCATATGGCTACACCTTC
-,TRBD1,TRBV20-1,TRBJ1-6,CSARDQNRGVVRSPLHF,TGCAGTGCTAGAGATCAAAACAGGGGGGTAGTTCGCTCACCCCTCCACTTT
few,-,TRBV5-1,TRBJ2-3,CASSLEPRGSTDTQYF,TGCGCCAGCAGCTTGGAGCCCAGGGGTAGCACAGATACGCAGTATTTT
-,-,TRBV18,TRBJ2-5,CASSAAGETQYF,TGTGCCAGCTCCGCAGCAGGAGAGACCCAGTACTTC
-,-,TRBV19,TRBJ1-1,CASSGRGRTNTEAFF,TGTGCCAGTAGCGGAAGGGGACGGACGAACACTGAAGCTTTCTTT